This entry lists 30 T cell receptor beta chains sequenced from one sample in a study of cytomegalovirus exposure and HLA in healthy donors. 13 Jbeta primers and 60 Vbeta primers were used for the PCR. Sequencing was performed with immunoSEQ multiplex PCR; in TCRdb, only in-frame clones are kept and a portion is missing. The table includes roughly 250,000 clones, under 90% detected once. What was sequenced was PBMCs. The receptors were gathered from a girl aged 2 to 9 in good health and CMV-seronegative.

The rearrangement joins TRBV5-1 to TRBJ1-1; the match to TRBD1 covers 7 bases. The ends lost 7 bases at V and 1 base at J; junction bases unmatched: 7. CDR1 is SGHRS and CDR2 is YFSETQ in the germline V gene. The CDR3 sequence is 14 residues long. Here the CDR3 reads CASYLQGTNTEAFF. CDR3 DNA: TGCGCCAGCTACTTACAGGGGACGAACACTGAAGCTTTCTTT.

This clone was observed once. The rearrangement joins TRBV29-1 to TRBJ2-1; TRBD1 agrees at 7 bases. V shed 4 bases and J 14 bases; nucleotides not matched to a gene: 14. The germline V gene encodes CDR1 SQVTM and CDR2 ANQGSEA. The CDR3 sequence is 13 residues long. This CDR3 reads CSVALASGTAEFF. The CDR3 coding sequence is TGCAGCGTTGCCCTGGCCTCCGGGACAGCGGAGTTCTTC.

This chain joins TRBV6-5 and TRBJ1-1, with TRBD1 matching over 7 bases. The junction had 11 bases not matched to a gene; V was cut back by 6 bases and J by 7 bases. The CDR3 runs 14 residues. CDR1 is MNHEY, CDR2 SVGAGI, per germline. CDR3: CASRWGAGGVEAFF. In DNA form, the CDR3 reads TGTGCCAGCAGATGGGGGGCAGGGGGAGTTGAAGCTTTCTTT.

The chain carries TRBV6-1 and TRBJ2-5, with 15 nucleotides matching TRBD2. The J call is doubtful: the DNA matches TRBJ2-7 better. Germline loops: CDR1 MNHNS, CDR2 SASEGT. The CDR3 contains 15 residues. In nucleotides, the CDR3 is TGTGCCACTCACTATGGGACTAGCGGGAGGTACGAGCAGTACTTC. Protein sequence: CATHYGTSGRYEQYF.

The chain combines TRBV30 with TRBJ1-1, with 7 bases fitting TRBD1. Germline values: CDR1 GTSNPN, CDR2 SVGIG (reference sequence). After removal of 5 bases from V and 2 bases from J, the junction contained 5 bases not matched to a gene. This CDR3 region has 13 residues. CDR3: CAWEGQLNTEAFF. The CDR3 bases are TGTGCCTGGGAGGGACAGCTCAACACTGAAGCTTTCTTT.

The chain is built from TRBV4-2 and TRBJ1-5; the D is unclear. V lost 0 bases, J lost 0 bases, and 12 bases lay in between. The CDR3 spans 17 residues. CDR1 and CDR2 from the germline V gene are LGHNA and YNFKEQ. The CDR3 region is CASSQDRSRNSNQPQHF. CDR3 in DNA: TGTGCCAGCAGCCAAGATCGGTCGCGTAATAGCAATCAGCCCCAGCATTTT.

V gene TRBV15 combines with J gene TRBJ2-1, with 14 bases fitting TRBD2. The CDR3 extends over 14 amino acids. Germline CDR1 LNHNV, CDR2 YYDKDF (reference sequence). V was clipped by 5 bases and J by 8 bases; unmatched bases: 2. For the CDR3, the DNA is TGTGCCACCAGCGGGACTAGCGGGAGCTATGAGCAGTTCTTC. Translating gives CATSGTSGSYEQFF.

The chain uses TRBV2 and TRBJ1-3; no definite D call. Germline CDR1 reads SNHLY; CDR2 reads FYNNEI. Between the trimmed V and J ends, which lost 4 bases and 8 bases, there was a span of 12 bases. The CDR3 covers 13 residues. The CDR3: CASSAAVMDTIYF. Written as DNA, the CDR3 is TGTGCCAGCAGTGCGGCGGTGATGGACACCATATATTTT. The complete variable domain, with remaining parts taken from reference TRBV2 and TRBJ1-3, reads EPEVTQTPSHQVTQMGQEVILRCVPISNHLYFYWYRQILGQKVEFLVSFYNNEISEKSEIFDDQFSVERPDGSNFTLKIRSTKLEDSAMYFCASSAAVMDTIYFGEGSWLTVV.

This chain uses TRBV7-9 with TRBJ1-2, with D perhaps matching TRBD1 (6 bases). V dropped 7 bases and J dropped 4 bases, with 19 bases sitting between them. The CDR3 is made up of 15 amino acids. The germline V gene has CDR1 SEHNR and CDR2 FQNEAQ (reference sequence). This CDR3 reads CASTSPTPDSYGYTF. The DNA of the CDR3 is TGTGCCAGCACCTCTCCTACTCCGGACAGCTATGGCTACACCTTC.

This clone was found a few times. The rearrangement links TRBV27 to TRBJ1-4; D unresolved. Germline loops: CDR1 MNHEY, CDR2 SMNVEV (reference sequence). V was clipped by 3 bases and J by 7 bases, with 9 bases between them. The CDR3 totals 13 residues. CDR3 amino acids: CASSFGGGEKLFF. The CDR3 nucleotides read TGTGCCAGCAGTTTCGGAGGAGGTGAAAAACTGTTTTTT. Full variable domain (missing parts from reference TRBV27 and TRBJ1-4): EAQVTQNPRYLITVTGKKLTVTCSQNMNHEYMSWYRQDPGLGLRQIYYSMNVEVTDKGDVPEGYKVSRKEKRNFPLILESPSPNQTSLYFCASSFGGGEKLFFGSGTQLSVL.

This clone was seen more than once but under ten times. The chain uses TRBV6-1 and TRBJ1-5; the D gene is possibly TRBD1 (6 bases). The V and J ends lost 10 bases and 2 bases respectively, with 12 bases between them. CDR3 length: 13 amino acids. The germline gives CDR1 MNHNS, CDR2 SASEGT. For the CDR3, the DNA is TGTGCCACCCAGGGGCGTGGCAATCAGCCCCAGCATTTT. Translating gives CATQGRGNQPQHF.

The rearrangement joins TRBV9 to TRBJ2-3, with 9 bases lining up with TRBD2. The length of the CDR3 is 15 residues. Looked up from germline, CDR1 is SGDLS and CDR2 is YYNGEE. After removal of 3 bases from V and 7 bases from J, the junction contained 9 bases not matched to a gene. The CDR3: CASSAAGGAPNTQYF. The CDR3 nucleotides are TGTGCCAGCAGCGCAGCGGGAGGTGCGCCGAATACGCAGTATTTT.

This clone was seen a handful of times. This chain links TRBV7-6 with TRBJ2-1; no clear D gene. V was shortened by 5 bases and J by 9 bases, with 17 bases between the two germline ends. Per germline, CDR1 SGHVS and CDR2 FNYEAQ. The CDR3 has 14 amino acids. CDR3 loop: CASSAARVLGEQFF. CDR3 nucleotides: TGTGCCAGCAGCGCTGCCCGGGTGTTGGGTGAGCAGTTCTTC.

The genes are TRBV6-5 and TRBJ2-5, with 12 bases aligning to TRBD2. This CDR3 has 14 amino acids. Germline V gene data show CDR1 as MNHEY and CDR2 as SVGAGI. After removal of 5 bases from V and 5 bases from J, the junction contained 3 bases not matched to a gene. DNA for the CDR3: TGTGCCAGCAGTGGACTAGCGGGGTTTGAGACCCAGTACTTC. Translated: CASSGLAGFETQYF.

The genes are TRBV27 and TRBJ1-3; D remains unclear. The V gene's germline CDR1 is MNHEY and CDR2 SMNVEV (reference sequence). CDR3 length: 13 residues. Trimming took off 6 bases at V and 4 bases at J, with 10 bases between the two ends. The CDR3 region has the DNA TGTGCCAGCAGCCCCAGACTGGGAAACACCATATATTTT. It is translated as CASSPRLGNTIYF.

This rearrangement joins TRBV5-1 to TRBJ2-1; 7 bases fit TRBD2. Germline assignment: CDR1 SGHRS and CDR2 YFSETQ. Trimming took 4 bases from V and 0 from J; bases not matched to a gene: 7. The CDR3 sequence is 16 residues long. The DNA of the CDR3 is TGCGCCAGCAGCCCGAGCGGGGATACCTCCTACAATGAGCAGTTCTTC. Protein product: CASSPSGDTSYNEQFF.

The chain employs TRBV13 and TRBJ1-1; D is perhaps TRBD1 (5 bases). CDR1 and CDR2 from the germline V gene are PRHDT and FYEKMQ (reference sequence). V lost 8 bases to trimming and J lost 2 bases, with 15 bases between them. CDR3 length equals 14 residues. CDR3 in amino acids: CASWGVSANTEAFF. In DNA, the CDR3 is TGTGCCAGCTGGGGGGTTTCTGCAAACACTGAAGCTTTCTTT.

V is TRBV14 and J is TRBJ2-5; tentative D call: TRBD2 (6 bases). Trimming took off 0 bases at V and 1 base at J, with 12 bases between the two ends. The CDR3 extends over 16 amino acids. Germline CDR1 is SGHDN and CDR2 is FVKESK. The CDR3 coding sequence is TGTGCCAGCAGCCAAGATCCCCCTAGCGTCCAAGAGACCCAGTACTTC. This translates into CASSQDPPSVQETQYF.

In this sample, this clone turned up a few times. Other DNA sequences in this specimen translate into the identical CDR3. The V call is TRBV28, the J call TRBJ1-2; TRBD1 matches 8 bases. Trimming at V came to 5 bases and at J to 3 bases, leaving 5 bases not matched to a gene. The CDR3 is 14 amino acids. Germline V gives CDR1 MDHEN, CDR2 SYDVKM. CDR3 nucleotides: TGTGCCAGCAGTCTCGGACAGGGACACTATGGCTACACCTTC. It translates to CASSLGQGHYGYTF.

This chain uses TRBV2 with TRBJ1-3; D perhaps matches TRBD1 (6 bases). The V end lost 3 bases, the J end lost 0 bases, and 9 bases lay between the germline ends. Germline CDR1 is SNHLY and CDR2 is FYNNEI. The CDR3 consists of 15 residues. The CDR3 region has the DNA TGTGCCAGCAGTGATGAAGGGGGCTCTGGAAACACCATATATTTT. Translation gives CASSDEGGSGNTIYF.

The V and J genes are TRBV2 and TRBJ1-3, with D uncertain. V gave up 6 bases and J gave up 3 bases, with 12 bases separating them. Germline loops: CDR1 SNHLY, CDR2 FYNNEI. CDR3 size: 14 residues. The CDR3: CASRLDFIGNTIYF. CDR3 nucleotides: TGTGCCAGCAGATTAGACTTTATTGGAAACACCATATATTTT.

Points on this clone: Distinct nucleotide sequences in the sample also encode this CDR3. This chain joins TRBV7-8 and TRBJ1-1; possibly TRBD1 for D (5 bases). The V gene lost 7 bases and the J gene lost 1 base, with 10 bases spanning the gap. CDR1 is SGHVS and CDR2 is FQNEAQ in the germline V gene. This CDR3 is built from 13 residues. The CDR3 reads CASIRQKNTEAFF. CDR3 coding DNA: TGTGCCAGCATCCGACAGAAGAACACTGAAGCTTTCTTT.

The chain combines TRBV5-1 with TRBJ1-5; D may be TRBD1 (6 bases). The CDR3 totals 15 residues. Per the germline V gene, CDR1 is SGHRS and CDR2 is YFSETQ. Trimming removed 4 bases at V and 2 bases at J, with 13 bases between. CDR3 DNA: TGCGCCAGCAGCCAGACCCCAGGGGGCAATCAGCCCCAGCATTTT. This gives the protein CASSQTPGGNQPQHF.

The rearrangement uses TRBV10-3 and TRBJ1-1; D call uncertain. Trimming removed 11 bases from V and 3 bases from J, with 19 bases in between. Germline CDR1 and CDR2: ENHRY and SYGVKD. This CDR3 is 14 amino acids long. CDR3 in DNA: TGTGCCGCAATACCTAGTACGCGGGACACTGAAGCTTTCTTT. It encodes CAAIPSTRDTEAFF.

Regarding this clone: Other DNA sequences in this specimen translate into the identical CDR3. J is TRBJ2-3 and V is TRBV6-1; 11 nucleotides align to TRBD2. The V segment lost 2 bases and the J segment 4 bases; nucleotides outside the gene matches: 2. Germline CDR1 reads MNHNS; CDR2 reads SASEGT. The CDR3 has 15 amino acids. CDR3: CASSELAGGPDTQYF. CDR3 sequence (DNA): TGTGCCAGCAGTGAATTAGCGGGGGGGCCAGATACGCAGTATTTT.

This chain joins TRBV27 and TRBJ2-1, with 9 nucleotides matching TRBD2. Trimming cost V 2 bases and J 3 bases; bases outside gene matches: 11. Germline V lookup: CDR1 MNHEY, CDR2 SMNVEV (reference sequence). The CDR3 totals 18 residues. CDR3 DNA sequence: TGTGCCAGCAGTTTAGGCCCAGGTAGCGGGAGAATCTACAATGAGCAGTTCTTC. Translated, it gives CASSLGPGSGRIYNEQFF.

This clone has more than one count but fewer than ten. The chain joins TRBV27 to TRBJ2-7, with D possibly TRBD1 on 5 matching bases. This CDR3 region has 15 residues. Trimming stripped 0 bases from V and 2 bases from J, with 11 bases between. Per the germline V gene, CDR1 is MNHEY and CDR2 is SMNVEV (reference sequence). CDR3 sequence (DNA): TGTGCCAGCAGTTTATCGTTGGCAGGGCCCTACGAGCAGTACTTC. It specifies CASSLSLAGPYEQYF.

CDR3: CASSNRDKQFF. The CDR3 nucleotides are TGTGCCAGTAGTAACCGGGACAAGCAGTTCTTC. This chain links TRBV19 with TRBJ2-1, with D perhaps matching TRBD1 (6 bases). Trimming removed 4 bases from V and 11 bases from J, with 9 bases in between. Germline-derived CDR1 and CDR2 are LNHDA and SQIVND (reference sequence). The CDR3 spans 11 residues. Variable domain in full (rest from reference TRBV19 and TRBJ2-1): DGGITQSPKYLFRKEGQNVTLSCEQNLNHDAMYWYRQDPGQGLRLIYYSQIVNDFQKGDIAEGYSVSREKKESFPLTVTSAQKNPTAFYLCASSNRDKQFFGPGTRLTVL.

The genes are TRBV2 and TRBJ2-7; 9 nucleotides agree with TRBD1. V gave up 1 base and J gave up 6 bases; unmatched junction bases: 7. This CDR3 region has 15 residues. Germline V gene data show CDR1 as SNHLY and CDR2 as FYNNEI. For the CDR3, the DNA is TGTGCCAGCAGTGAAGTTGGGACAGGGAAGGTCGAGCAGTACTTC. Its translation is CASSEVGTGKVEQYF.

The CDR3 reads CASSLSGGRGDEQYF. The CDR3 DNA is TGTGCCAGCAGCTTAAGCGGGGGGAGGGGCGACGAGCAGTACTTC. The chain carries TRBV7-8 and TRBJ2-7; 9 nucleotides line up with TRBD2. The CDR3 runs 15 residues. Per germline, CDR1 SGHVS and CDR2 FQNEAQ. Losses at the gene ends were 2 bases for V and 5 bases for J; bases not matched to a gene: 7.